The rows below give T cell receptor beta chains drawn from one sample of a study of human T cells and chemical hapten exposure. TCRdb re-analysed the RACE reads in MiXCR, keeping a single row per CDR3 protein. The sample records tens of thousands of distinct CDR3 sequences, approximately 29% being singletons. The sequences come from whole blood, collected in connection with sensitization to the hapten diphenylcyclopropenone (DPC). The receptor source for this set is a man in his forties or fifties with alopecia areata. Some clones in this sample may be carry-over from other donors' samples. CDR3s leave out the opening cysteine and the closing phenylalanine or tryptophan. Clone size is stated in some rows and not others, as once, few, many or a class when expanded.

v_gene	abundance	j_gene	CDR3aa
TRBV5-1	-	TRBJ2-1	ASSFRGLAGQYNEQF
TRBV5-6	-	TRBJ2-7	ASSLGAYEQY
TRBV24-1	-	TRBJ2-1	ATSSTSGTYNEQF
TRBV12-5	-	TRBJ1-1	ASGLIVGGYTEAF
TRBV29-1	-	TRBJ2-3	SVDPRGYSTDTQY
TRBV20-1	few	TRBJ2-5	SATRRTSVETQY
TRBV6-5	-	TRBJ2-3	ASSYAYPGARVEDTQY
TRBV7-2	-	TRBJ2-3	ASTSWVAATDTQY
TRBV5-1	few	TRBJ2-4	ASSFTGASGSSTQY
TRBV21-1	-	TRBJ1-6	ASSMAGLKGGNNSPLH
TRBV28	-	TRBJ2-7	ASSFKENEQY
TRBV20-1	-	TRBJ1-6	SAMQGRVESPLH
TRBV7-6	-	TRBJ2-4	ASSPNAGGPGKNIQY
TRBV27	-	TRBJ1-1	ASSWLGNTEAF
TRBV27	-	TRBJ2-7	ASRVAGGSEQY
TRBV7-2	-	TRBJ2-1	ASSQGLAGGPGEQF
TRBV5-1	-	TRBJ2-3	ASSYVGRGTTDTQY
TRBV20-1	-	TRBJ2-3	SALLAGVVTDTQY
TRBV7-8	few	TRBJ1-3	ASSQGESGNTIY
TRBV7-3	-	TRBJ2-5	ASSSTGTWGETQY
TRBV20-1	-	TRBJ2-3	SATLWRRADTQY
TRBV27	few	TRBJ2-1	ASKLAGSYNEQF
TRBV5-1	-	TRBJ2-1	ASSLRQGTNEQF
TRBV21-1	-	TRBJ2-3	ASSPQALVFEAQY
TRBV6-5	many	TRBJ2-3	ATRAFEVGTDTQY
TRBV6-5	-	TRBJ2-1	ASTPVAETYNEQF
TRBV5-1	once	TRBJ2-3	ASSLQRTTDTQY